This T cell receptor (beta chain) was captured in a study of Ad26.COV2.S vaccination and SARS-CoV-2 variants. Study conclusions and caveats: Spike-specific TCR breadth ran higher among vaccine recipients than placebo recipients. The authors reported substantial breadth in spike-specific CD8+ and CD4+ T cell responses after vaccination. Breadth and depth estimates from TCRs may understate total T cell responses.

Worth noting for this clone: Its antigen remains unidentified.

V lost 2 bases to trimming and J lost 8 bases; unmatched junction nucleotides: 8. The CDR3 is made up of 15 amino acids. Germline CDR1 and CDR2: SGHDT and YYEEEE. Profiling relied on immunoSEQ multiplex PCR, and the TCRdb table lists in-frame clones only, not all of them. Among roughly 180,000 clones listed, around nine tenths were seen once. The clonotype comes from a human donor who had recovered from COVID-19. The sequences come from peripheral blood, collected after recovery from COVID-19. V gene TRBV5-6 combines with J gene TRBJ2-1, with TRBD1 matching over 9 bases. The DNA of the CDR3 is TGTGCCAGCAGCTTTACCACAGGGGGCATGGATGAGCAGTTCTTC. Translating it yields CASSFTTGGMDEQFF.